One sample yielded the 16 T cell receptor beta chains listed below, sequenced in a study of blood T cells in healthy people across ages. Together with a sample-barcoded 5' primer, a J-beta primer mix was included in a second PCR lasting about 6 to 11 cycles. TCRdb called the 5' RACE reads again in MiXCR, with one record for every CDR3 protein. This sample has more than 700,000 distinct CDR3 sequences; about 53% occur once, and the top ten carry under 50%. The sequenced sample consisted of blood. The source is an elderly man in good health.

This clonotype was detected only a few times. The V gene is TRBV7-2, the J gene TRBJ2-1, with TRBD1 identical over 10 bases. V was pared by 5 bases and J by 8 bases, with 6 bases of the junction left unmatched. This CDR3 region has 14 residues. Germline CDR1 SGHTA, CDR2 FQGNSA. CDR3 loop: CASSLGTGVHEQFF. The CDR3 DNA sequence: TGTGCCAGCAGCCTTGGGACAGGGGTCCATGAGCAGTTCTTC.

This chain links TRBV12-3 or TRBV12-4 with TRBJ2-7; 7 bases are a match to TRBD1. V trimming: 5 bases; J trimming: 5 bases; junction bases outside the gene matches: 9. CDR3 length: 14 amino acids. The DNA of the CDR3 is TGTGCCAGCAGTATCGACAGGGTGATCAACGAGCAGTACTTC. Translating it yields CASSIDRVINEQYF.

The chain carries TRBV27 and TRBJ2-1; 12 bases are a match to TRBD2. This CDR3 region has 17 residues. With V trimmed by 8 bases and J by 1 base, 9 bases remained unmatched. Germline V CDR1 and CDR2: MNHEY, SMNVEV (reference sequence). CDR3 nucleotide sequence: TGTGCCAGCTCGCTAGCGGGAGGGCCTATTTCCTACAATGAGCAGTTCTTC. It encodes CASSLAGGPISYNEQFF.

The table lists this clonotype with a few counts. The chain couples TRBV28 to TRBJ2-7, with D hard to call. V lost 6 bases, J lost 2 bases, and 20 bases lay in between. Per the germline V gene, CDR1 is MDHEN and CDR2 is SYDVKM. The CDR3 has 16 residues. The CDR3 reads CASSLRLAEITYEQYF. CDR3 coding DNA: TGTGCCAGCAGCCTCCGGCTGGCCGAAATCACCTACGAGCAGTACTTC.

This clonotype occurred a few times. The gene calls are TRBV5-1 and TRBJ2-1; maybe TRBD1 (6 bases). CDR1 and CDR2 from the germline V gene are SGHRS and YFSETQ. V lost 4 bases to trimming and J lost 9 bases, with 17 bases between them. The CDR3 contains 14 residues. Here the CDR3 reads CASSTDQGWGEQFF. DNA for the CDR3: TGCGCCAGCAGCACCGACCAGGGGTGGGGTGAGCAGTTCTTC.

The chain uses TRBV20-1 and TRBJ2-7, with TRBD2 matching 8 bases. CDR3 length: 15 amino acids. Trimming at V came to 0 bases and at J to 0 bases, leaving 4 bases not matched to a gene. Germline-derived CDR1 and CDR2 are DFQATT and SNEGSKA (reference sequence). CDR3 loop: CSARDLLAASYEQYF. The CDR3, as DNA: TGCAGTGCTAGAGATCTACTAGCGGCCTCCTACGAGCAGTACTTC.

The V and J genes are TRBV10-3 and TRBJ1-1, with 9 positions matching TRBD1. The germline CDR1 and CDR2 sequences are ENHRY and SYGVKD. This CDR3 has 18 amino acids. Trimming cost V 0 bases and J 1 base; bases outside gene matches: 9. The chain's CDR3 is CAISESPIDRGRNTEAFF. The CDR3 DNA sequence: TGTGCCATCAGTGAGTCGCCAATAGACAGGGGGAGGAACACTGAAGCTTTCTTT.

The gene calls are TRBV20-1 and TRBJ2-1; TRBD2 matches at 9 bases. After removal of 5 bases from V and 7 bases from J, the junction contained 9 bases not matched to a gene. The CDR3 has 14 amino acids. Germline values: CDR1 DFQATT, CDR2 SNEGSKA (reference sequence). CDR3 sequence reads: CSAFLAGVGNEQFF. In DNA, the CDR3 is TGCAGTGCTTTTTTAGCGGGAGTAGGAAATGAGCAGTTCTTC.

This clonotype was seen only a few times. The CDR3 spells CASSPGVDNLRYAYF. The CDR3 DNA sequence: TGTGCCAGCAGTCCAGGAGTCGATAACCTCAGATACGCGTATTTT. V and J are TRBV5-5 and TRBJ2-3; D not certain. V lost 5 bases to trimming and J lost 14 bases, with 27 bases between them. CDR3 length: 15 residues. Germline V gene lookup returns CDR1 SGHKS and CDR2 YYEKEE (reference sequence).

This chain joins TRBV29-1 and TRBJ1-4, with D possibly being TRBD1 (6 bases). V lost 4 bases and J lost 6, with 9 bases in between. The CDR3 loop spans 12 amino acids. Germline lookup yields CDR1 SQVTM and CDR2 ANQGSEA. CDR3 in amino acids: CSVVSGDEKLFF. The CDR3 DNA reads TGCAGCGTTGTGTCAGGGGATGAAAAACTGTTTTTT.

This clonotype was seen a handful of times. The chain uses TRBV27 and TRBJ1-2; D is unresolved. The germline gives CDR1 MNHEY, CDR2 SMNVEV (reference sequence). The ends were cut back, 6 bases at V and 5 bases at J, with 16 bases in the middle. The length of the CDR3 is 14 residues. The CDR3 loop reads CASRPRASSYGYTF. DNA of the CDR3: TGTGCCAGCAGGCCCCGGGCCAGCTCTTATGGCTACACCTTC.

The chain has TRBV5-6 and TRBJ2-3; possibly TRBD1 for D (5 bases). The germline gives CDR1 SGHDT, CDR2 YYEEEE. The CDR3 has 15 residues. V was clipped by 0 bases and J by 14 bases, with 22 bases between them. The CDR3 is CASSLADQGWRYAYF. CDR3 DNA: TGTGCCAGCAGCTTGGCCGATCAGGGCTGGAGATACGCGTATTTT.

The V call is TRBV4-1, the J call TRBJ2-5; possible D gene TRBD2, 6 bases. The V end was cut by 3 bases, the J end by 1 base, with 15 bases between. The CDR3 extends over 16 amino acids. The germline V gene encodes CDR1 MGHRA and CDR2 YSYEKL. CDR3: CASSHDPGRSQETQYF. DNA for the CDR3: TGCGCCAGCAGCCACGACCCCGGGAGAAGCCAAGAGACCCAGTACTTC.

This clonotype has just one count. DNA of the CDR3: TGTGCCAGCAGACTACAGTTCTACGAGCAGTACTTC. The encoded protein is CASRLQFYEQYF. The chain employs TRBV12-3 or TRBV12-4 and TRBJ2-4; D not certain. The assigned J gene may be wrong: the sequence end matches TRBJ2-7 better. The CDR3 is 12 residues long.

The genes are TRBV29-1 and TRBJ2-1, with 14 bases fitting TRBD2. The CDR3 has 13 amino acids. The V gene's germline CDR1 is SQVTM and CDR2 ANQGSEA. Trimming cost V 4 bases and J 9 bases; bases outside gene matches: 2. Here the CDR3 reads CSVVGLAGGEQFF. DNA for the CDR3: TGCAGCGTTGTCGGACTAGCGGGGGGTGAGCAGTTCTTC.

The V call is TRBV24-1, the J call TRBJ1-5, with D unresolved. CDR1 is KGHDR, CDR2 SFDVKD, per germline. Trimming pared 2 bases from V and 1 base from J, leaving 11 bases between. There are 16 residues in the CDR3. DNA for the CDR3: TGTGCCACCAGTGATTCCGGCCCCGGCAGCAATCAGCCCCAGCATTTT. Its translation: CATSDSGPGSNQPQHF.